This TCR beta chain was captured by sequencing in a study of spatial heterogeneity in lung cancer. From the 5' RACE reads, TCRdb called clonotypes with MiXCR, one entry per CDR3 protein. The sample consists of some 9,500 distinct CDR3 sequences, roughly an eighth of them appearing once. Regarding this clonotype: As yet, its antigen is unknown. A library prepared for alpha chains yielded this beta chain as an off-target read; its size is of little meaning.

The sample's time point: sample taken at primary tumor resection. Study findings and constraints: Higher tumor mutation counts went along with higher counts of expanded intratumoral alpha and beta TCRs.

This receptor was obtained from a male donor with early-stage non-small cell lung cancer. The source was lung tumor tissue, collected at surgery.

The CDR3 region has the DNA TGTGCCAGCAGCCTCAGGGACAGTGAACAGCCCCAGCATTTT. Its translation: CASSLRDSEQPQHF. V gene TRBV28 combines with J gene TRBJ1-5, with 7 bases lining up with TRBD1. Per the germline V gene, CDR1 is MDHEN and CDR2 is SYDVKM. The CDR3 runs 14 residues. The junction had 9 bases not matched to a gene; V was cut back by 6 bases and J by 7 bases.